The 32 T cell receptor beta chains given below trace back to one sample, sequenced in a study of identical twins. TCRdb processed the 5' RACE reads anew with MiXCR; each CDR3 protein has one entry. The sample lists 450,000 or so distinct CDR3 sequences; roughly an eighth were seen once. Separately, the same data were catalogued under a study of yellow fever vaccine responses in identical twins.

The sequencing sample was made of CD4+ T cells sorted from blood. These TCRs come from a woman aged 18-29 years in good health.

The CDR3 protein is CSVSGGTYEQYF. CDR3 sequence (DNA): TGCAGCGTGTCCGGGGGGACCTACGAGCAGTACTTC. The V gene is TRBV29-1, the J gene TRBJ2-7, with 7 bases identical to TRBD2. CDR3 length: 12 residues. From germline, CDR1 is SQVTM and CDR2 ANQGSEA. Trimming took 6 bases from V and 2 from J; bases not matched to a gene: 4.

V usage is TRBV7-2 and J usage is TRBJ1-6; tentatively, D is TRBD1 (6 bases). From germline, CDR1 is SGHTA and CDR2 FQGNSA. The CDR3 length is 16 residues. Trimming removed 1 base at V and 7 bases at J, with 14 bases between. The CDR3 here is CASSLDREIKNSPLHF. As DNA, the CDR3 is TGTGCCAGCAGCTTAGACAGGGAAATTAAGAATTCACCCCTCCACTTT. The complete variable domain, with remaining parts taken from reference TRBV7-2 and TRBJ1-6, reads GAGVSQSPSNKVTEKGKDVELRCDPISGHTALYWYRQSLGQGLEFLIYFQGNSAPDKSGLPSDRFSAERTGGSVSTLTIQRTQQEDSAVYLCASSLDREIKNSPLHFGNGTRLTVT.

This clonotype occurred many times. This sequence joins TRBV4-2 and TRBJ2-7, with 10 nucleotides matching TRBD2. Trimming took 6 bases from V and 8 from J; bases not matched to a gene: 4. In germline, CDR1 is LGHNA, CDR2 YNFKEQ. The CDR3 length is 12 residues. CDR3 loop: CASSPSGGQQYF. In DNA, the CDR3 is TGTGCCAGCAGTCCTAGCGGGGGCCAGCAGTACTTC.

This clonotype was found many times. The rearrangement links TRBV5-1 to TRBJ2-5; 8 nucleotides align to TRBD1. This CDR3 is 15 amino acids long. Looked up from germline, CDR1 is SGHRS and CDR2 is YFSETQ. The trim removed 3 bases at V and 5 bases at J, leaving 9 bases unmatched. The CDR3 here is CASSYHGQGRETQYF. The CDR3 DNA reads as TGCGCCAGCAGCTACCATGGACAGGGACGCGAGACCCAGTACTTC. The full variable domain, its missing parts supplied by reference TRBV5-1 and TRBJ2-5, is KAGVTQTPRYLIKTRGQQVTLSCSPISGHRSVSWYQQTPGQGLQFLFEYFSETQRNKGNFPGRFSGRQFSNSRSEMNVSTLELGDSALYLCASSYHGQGRETQYFGPGTRLLVL.

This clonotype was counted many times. CDR3 DNA sequence: TGTGCCAGCACTCCTCAACCAGAATATGGCTACACCTTC. Translated, it gives CASTPQPEYGYTF. The gene calls are TRBV12-3 or TRBV12-4 and TRBJ1-2; D uncertain. This CDR3 spans 13 amino acids. The V gene lost 7 bases and the J gene lost 5 bases, with 14 bases spanning the gap.

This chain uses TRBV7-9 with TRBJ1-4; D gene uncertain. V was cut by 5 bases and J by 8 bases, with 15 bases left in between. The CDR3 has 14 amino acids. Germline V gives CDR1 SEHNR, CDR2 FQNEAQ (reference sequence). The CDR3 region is CASSNSGVREKLFF. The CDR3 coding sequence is TGTGCCAGCAGCAATAGCGGGGTCCGGGAAAAACTGTTTTTT. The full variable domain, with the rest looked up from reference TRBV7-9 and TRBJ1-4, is DTGVSQNPRHKITKRGQNVTFRCDPISEHNRLYWYRQTLGQGPEFLTYFQNEAQLEKSRLLSDRFSAERPKGSFSTLEIQRTEQGDSAMYLCASSNSGVREKLFFGSGTQLSVL.

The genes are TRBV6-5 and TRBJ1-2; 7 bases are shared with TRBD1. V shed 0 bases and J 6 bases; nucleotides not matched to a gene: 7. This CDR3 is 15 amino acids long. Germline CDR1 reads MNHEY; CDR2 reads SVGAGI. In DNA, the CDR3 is TGTGCCAGCAGTTACTCCACAATAGGGGGCAATGGCTACACCTTC. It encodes CASSYSTIGGNGYTF.

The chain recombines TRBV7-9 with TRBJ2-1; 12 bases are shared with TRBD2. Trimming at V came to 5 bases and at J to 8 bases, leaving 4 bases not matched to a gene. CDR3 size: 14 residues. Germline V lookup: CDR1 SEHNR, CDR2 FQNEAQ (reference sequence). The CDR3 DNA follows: TGTGCCAGCAGCGCAGGACTAGCGGGGCATGAGCAGTTCTTC. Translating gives CASSAGLAGHEQFF.

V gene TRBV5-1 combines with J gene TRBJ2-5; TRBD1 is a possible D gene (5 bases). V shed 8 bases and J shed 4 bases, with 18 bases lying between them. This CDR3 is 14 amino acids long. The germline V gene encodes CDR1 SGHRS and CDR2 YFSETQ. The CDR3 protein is CASQPTGPPETQYF. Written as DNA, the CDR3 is TGCGCCAGTCAACCAACAGGTCCCCCAGAGACCCAGTACTTC.

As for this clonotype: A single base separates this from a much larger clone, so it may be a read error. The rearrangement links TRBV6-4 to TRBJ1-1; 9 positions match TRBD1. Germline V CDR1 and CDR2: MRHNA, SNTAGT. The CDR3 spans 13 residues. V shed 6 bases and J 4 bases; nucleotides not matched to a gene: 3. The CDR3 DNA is TGTGCCAGCAGGGAGACAGGGGGCACTGAAGCTTTCTTT. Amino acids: CASRETGGTEAFF.

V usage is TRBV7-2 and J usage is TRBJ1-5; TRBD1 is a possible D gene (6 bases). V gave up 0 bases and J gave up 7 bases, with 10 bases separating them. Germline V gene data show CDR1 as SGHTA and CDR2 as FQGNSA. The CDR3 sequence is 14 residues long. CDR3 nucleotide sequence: TGTGCCAGCAGCTTAGCGGACAGCCAGCAGCCCCAGCATTTT. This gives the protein CASSLADSQQPQHF.

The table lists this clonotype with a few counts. The CDR3 DNA reads TGCAGTGCTAGGAATCCGGGAAATACGCAGTATTTT. It yields the protein CSARNPGNTQYF. This chain connects TRBV20-1 to TRBJ2-3, with a tentative D call TRBD2 (5 bases). V gave up 3 bases and J gave up 7 bases, with 11 bases separating them. The CDR3 spans 12 residues. Germline V gene lookup returns CDR1 DFQATT and CDR2 SNEGSKA (reference sequence).

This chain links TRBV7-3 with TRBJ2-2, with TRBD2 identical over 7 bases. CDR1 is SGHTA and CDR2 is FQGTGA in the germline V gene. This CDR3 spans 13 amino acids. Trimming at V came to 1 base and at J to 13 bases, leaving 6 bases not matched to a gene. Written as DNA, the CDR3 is TGTGCCAGCAGCTTAATCATTGGGGAGGGGCTGTTTTTT. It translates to CASSLIIGEGLFF.

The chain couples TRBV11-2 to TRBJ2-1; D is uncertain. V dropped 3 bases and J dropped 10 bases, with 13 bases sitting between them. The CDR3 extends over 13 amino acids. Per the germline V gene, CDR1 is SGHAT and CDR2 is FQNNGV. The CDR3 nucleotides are TGTGCCAGCAGCTTCGTAGTTACCCTCGAGCAGTTCTTC. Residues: CASSFVVTLEQFF.

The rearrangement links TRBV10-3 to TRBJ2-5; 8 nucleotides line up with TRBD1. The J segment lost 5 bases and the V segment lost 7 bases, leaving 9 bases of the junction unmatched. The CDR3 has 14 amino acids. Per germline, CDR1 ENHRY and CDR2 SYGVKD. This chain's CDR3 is CAITSGQGAETQYF. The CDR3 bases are TGTGCCATCACCTCAGGACAGGGAGCGGAGACCCAGTACTTC.

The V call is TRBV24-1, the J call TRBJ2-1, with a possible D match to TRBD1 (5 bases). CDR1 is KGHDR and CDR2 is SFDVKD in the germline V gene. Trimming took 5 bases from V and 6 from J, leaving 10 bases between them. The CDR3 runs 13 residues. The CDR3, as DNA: TGTGCCACCAGTGCCAAGGGGATCAATGAGCAGTTCTTC. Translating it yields CATSAKGINEQFF.

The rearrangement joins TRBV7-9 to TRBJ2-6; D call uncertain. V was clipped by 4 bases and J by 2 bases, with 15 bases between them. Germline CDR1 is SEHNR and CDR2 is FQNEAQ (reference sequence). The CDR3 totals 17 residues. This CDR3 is CASSSQPKFTGANVLTF. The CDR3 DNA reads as TGTGCCAGCAGCTCCCAGCCTAAATTTACTGGGGCCAACGTCCTGACTTTC. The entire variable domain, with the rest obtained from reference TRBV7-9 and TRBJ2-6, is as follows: DTGVSQNPRHKITKRGQNVTFRCDPISEHNRLYWYRQTLGQGPEFLTYFQNEAQLEKSRLLSDRFSAERPKGSFSTLEIQRTEQGDSAMYLCASSSQPKFTGANVLTFGAGSRLTVL.

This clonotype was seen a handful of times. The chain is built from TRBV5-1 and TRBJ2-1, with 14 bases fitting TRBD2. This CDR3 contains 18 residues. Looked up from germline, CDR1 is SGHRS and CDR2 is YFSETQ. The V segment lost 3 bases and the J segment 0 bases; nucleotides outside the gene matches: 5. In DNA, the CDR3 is TGCGCCAGCAGCTGGAGACTAGCGGGAGGGAACTCCTACAATGAGCAGTTCTTC. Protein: CASSWRLAGGNSYNEQFF.

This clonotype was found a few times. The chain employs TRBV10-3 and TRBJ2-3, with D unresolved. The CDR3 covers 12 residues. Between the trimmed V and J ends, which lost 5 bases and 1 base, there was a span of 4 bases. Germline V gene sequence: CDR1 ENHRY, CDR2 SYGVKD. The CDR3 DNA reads TGTGCCATCAGTCACGGCACAGATACGCAGTATTTT. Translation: CAISHGTDTQYF.

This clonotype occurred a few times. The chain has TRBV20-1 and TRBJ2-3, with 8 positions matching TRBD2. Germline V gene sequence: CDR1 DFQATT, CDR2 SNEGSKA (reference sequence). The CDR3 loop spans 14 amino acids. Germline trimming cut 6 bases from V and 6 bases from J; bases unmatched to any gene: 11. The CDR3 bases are TGCAGTGCCGTACTCATAGCGGGGATGGATACGCAGTATTTT. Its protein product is CSAVLIAGMDTQYF.

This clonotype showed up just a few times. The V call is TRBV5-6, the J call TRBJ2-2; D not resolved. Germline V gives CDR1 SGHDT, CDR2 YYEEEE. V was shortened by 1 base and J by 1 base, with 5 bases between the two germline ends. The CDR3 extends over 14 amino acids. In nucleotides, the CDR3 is TGTGCCAGCAGCTTGCACAGGAACACCGGGGAGCTGTTTTTT. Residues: CASSLHRNTGELFF.

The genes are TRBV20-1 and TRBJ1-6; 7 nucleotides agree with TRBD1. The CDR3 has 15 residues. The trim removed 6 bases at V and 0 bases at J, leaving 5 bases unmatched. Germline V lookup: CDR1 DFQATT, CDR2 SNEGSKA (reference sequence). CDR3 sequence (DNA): TGCAGTGCCGGGACAGCGAGCTCCTATAATTCACCCCTCCACTTT. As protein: CSAGTASSYNSPLHF.

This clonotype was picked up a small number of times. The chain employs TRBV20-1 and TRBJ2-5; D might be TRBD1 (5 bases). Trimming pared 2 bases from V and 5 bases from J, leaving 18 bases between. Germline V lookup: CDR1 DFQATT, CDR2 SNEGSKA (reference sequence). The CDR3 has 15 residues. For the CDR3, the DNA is TGCAGTGCTAGAAGGGGTCTCCAACTCGGGGAGACCCAGTACTTC. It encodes CSARRGLQLGETQYF.

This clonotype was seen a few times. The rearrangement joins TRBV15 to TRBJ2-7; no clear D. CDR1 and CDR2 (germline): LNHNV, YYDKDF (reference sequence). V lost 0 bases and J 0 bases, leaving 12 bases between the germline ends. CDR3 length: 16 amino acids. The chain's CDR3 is CATSRDRGGPSYEQYF. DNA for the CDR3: TGTGCCACCAGCAGAGATCGCGGTGGGCCCTCCTACGAGCAGTACTTC.

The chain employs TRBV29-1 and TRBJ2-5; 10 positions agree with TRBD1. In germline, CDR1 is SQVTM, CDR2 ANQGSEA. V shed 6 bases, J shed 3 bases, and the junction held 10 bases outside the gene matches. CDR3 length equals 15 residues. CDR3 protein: CSVRRDRGQKETQYF. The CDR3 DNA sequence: TGCAGCGTCAGGAGGGACAGGGGTCAGAAAGAGACCCAGTACTTC.

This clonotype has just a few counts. The DNA for the CDR3 is TGTGCCAGCAGCCAAGCAGCGGGGGATGGCTACACCTTC. This encodes CASSQAAGDGYTF. This chain uses TRBV3-1 with TRBJ1-2; TRBD1 is a possible D gene (5 bases). The V and J ends lost 1 base and 6 bases respectively, with 9 bases between them. Germline V gene data show CDR1 as LGHDT and CDR2 as YNNKEL (reference sequence). The CDR3 totals 13 residues.

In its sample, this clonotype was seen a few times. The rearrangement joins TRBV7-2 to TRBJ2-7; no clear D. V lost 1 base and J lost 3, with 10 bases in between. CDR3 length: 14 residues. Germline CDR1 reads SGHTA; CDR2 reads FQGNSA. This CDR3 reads CASSLVGGDYEQYF. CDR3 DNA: TGTGCCAGCAGCTTAGTCGGCGGAGACTACGAGCAGTACTTC.

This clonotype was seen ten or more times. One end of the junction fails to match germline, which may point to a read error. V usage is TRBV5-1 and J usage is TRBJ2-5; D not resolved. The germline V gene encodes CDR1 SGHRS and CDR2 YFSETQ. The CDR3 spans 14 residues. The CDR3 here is CASSPRTGQETQYF. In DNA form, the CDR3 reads TGTGCCAGCAGCCCCAGGACCGGACAAGAGACCCAGTACTTC. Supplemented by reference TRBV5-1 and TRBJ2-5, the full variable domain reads KAGVTQTPRYLIKTRGQQVTLSCSPISGHRSVSWYQQTPGQGLQFLFEYFSETQRNKGNFPGRFSGRQFSNSRSEMNVSTLELGDSALYLCASSPRTGQETQYFGPGTRLLVL.

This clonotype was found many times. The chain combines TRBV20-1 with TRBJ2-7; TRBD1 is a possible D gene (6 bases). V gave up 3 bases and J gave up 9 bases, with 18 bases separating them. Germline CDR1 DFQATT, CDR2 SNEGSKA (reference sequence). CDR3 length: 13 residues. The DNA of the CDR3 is TGCAGTGCTAGCCGGGACACCCCATCAGCGCAGTACTTC. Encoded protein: CSASRDTPSAQYF.

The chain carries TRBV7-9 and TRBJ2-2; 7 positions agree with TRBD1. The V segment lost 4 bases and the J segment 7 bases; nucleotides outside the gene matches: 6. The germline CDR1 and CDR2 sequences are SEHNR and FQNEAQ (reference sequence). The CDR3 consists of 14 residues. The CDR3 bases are TGTGCCAGCAGCTACCGGACAGGTGGCGGGGAGCTGTTTTTT. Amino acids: CASSYRTGGGELFF.

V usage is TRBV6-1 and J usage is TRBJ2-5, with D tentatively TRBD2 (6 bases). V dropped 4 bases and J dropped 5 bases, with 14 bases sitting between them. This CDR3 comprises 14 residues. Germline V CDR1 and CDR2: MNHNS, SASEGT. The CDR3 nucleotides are TGTGCCAGCAGTGTATCGGGGGTTGGCGAGACCCAGTACTTC. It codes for CASSVSGVGETQYF.

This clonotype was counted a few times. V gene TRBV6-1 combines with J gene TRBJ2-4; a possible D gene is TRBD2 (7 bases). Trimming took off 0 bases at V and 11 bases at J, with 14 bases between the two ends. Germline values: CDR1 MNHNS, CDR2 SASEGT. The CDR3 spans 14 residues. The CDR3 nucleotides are TGTGCCAGCAGTGAAGCGGGGGGGCAGATGGTTCAGTACTTC. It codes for CASSEAGGQMVQYF.